This TCR beta chain came from a study of beta chain features in type 1 diabetes. Regarding the study as a whole: Patients with type 1 diabetes carried fewer insertions and had more deletions at their VDJ junctions. Researchers report that Type 1 diabetes patients had moderately but significantly shorter TCRB CDR3s across all four CD4+ subsets. Researchers could not determine here whether HLA type influences TCRB rearrangement.

Turning to this clone: Its antigen is still unknown.

Expressed TCRB transcripts were sequenced, since all the RNA that had been isolated was reverse transcribed. Reads from naive, central memory and regulatory T cell samples averaged roughly 3.8 million. Using immunoSEQ multiplex PCR, the repertoire was profiled, and TCRdb retains in-frame clones only, with some absent. Of some 180,000 clones listed, approximately 13% are singletons. V was pared by 2 bases and J by 10 bases, with 12 bases between. The CDR3 has 12 amino acids. Germline V CDR1 and CDR2: SGHRS, YFSETQ. The receptor comes from a woman aged 18-30 years in good health. V is TRBV5-1 and J is TRBJ2-5; D is perhaps TRBD2 (6 bases). Sequencing was done on a sample of central memory CD4+ T cells from blood. The CDR3 region is CASSFYAGRQYF. As DNA, the CDR3 is TGCGCCAGCAGCTTTTACGCGGGACGCCAGTACTTC.